This entry features one T cell receptor beta chain sequence. The antigen it recognizes is unknown. There are no base qualities to consult, and no much larger clone falls within one base. Library method: 5' RACE. TCRdb records Illumina HiSeq 2500 as the sequencer. The second PCR ran for about 6 to 11 cycles and used a J-beta primer mix along with a sample-barcoded 5' primer. A template-switch 5' adaptor carrying 12 random nucleotides introduced a unique molecular identifier onto each TCR beta cDNA molecule. Each sample yielded at least 2.5 million CDR3-containing paired-end reads. First-strand cDNA synthesis was performed from all RNA using the Mint cDNA synthesis kit, with priming by a TRBC-specific oligonucleotide. Following uracil-DNA glycosylase treatment, a first 18-cycle PCR with universal primers M1SS and BC2_uni_R was performed on all cDNA. In the original analysis: For normalization, 1 million high-quality reads, each with a distinct molecular identifier, were randomly selected from each sample. Instead of being binned into consensus sequences, reads with shared molecular identifiers were discarded. CDR3 identification, clonotype clustering and error correction used MiTCR with a Q25 quality threshold and the strictest error-elimination algorithm. A nonparametric unseen species model with Euler transformation was used to estimate lower-bound total TCR beta diversity. TCRdb ran its own pipeline on the public reads, namely fastp trimming at Q25 and MiXCR clone calling, and kept in-frame beta chains. Identical CDR3 protein sequences are pooled into one entry, listed with their most common genes and DNA. These V and J calls rely on TCRdb rather than the paper's analysis. This sample lists 750,000 or so distinct CDR3 sequences; 20% to 25% were detected once. The ten largest clones represent 9.4% of the sample.

The 39 donors, aged roughly 6 to 100 years, were systemically healthy Caucasian individuals from Russia. Each donor gave about 9.2 milliliters of peripheral blood, drawn into EDTA-treated Vacutainer tubes. Ficoll-Paque density-gradient centrifugation was used to isolate PBMCs, with at least 6.5 million obtained per sample. Total RNA was extracted from PBMCs with Trizol reagent, with at least 5.5 micrograms obtained per sample. The percentages of naive CD45RAhigh/CD27high T cells were determined by flow cytometry on a PBMC aliquot from every donor. The CDR3, cysteine through phenylalanine, is 12 amino acids long. The CDR3 DNA has 36 bases and is translated from base 1. At the junction V is shortened by 4 bases and J by 7 bases, with 10 bases in between. Based on the germline V gene, the CDR1 and CDR2 sequences are MNHEY and SVGAGI. This entry comes from a study of blood T cells in healthy people across ages (dated by TCRdb to the mid-2010s). Background on the whole study: In model experiments, roughly one uniquely barcoded TCR beta cDNA molecule per two T cells was captured by template switching. The donors were split into four age groups: young (average approximately 16 years), middle-aged (39), aged (about 62) and long-lived (about 82). To track age-related changes in TCR beta repertoire diversity, the study relied on deep sequencing normalized with unique cDNA molecular identifiers. The study analyzed two additional independent replicas of 1 million unique cDNA reads from the same blood draw for two donors, one aged 18 to 29 and one aged 80 or older. Findings and caveats that apply to the study as a whole: Donor CMV infection status was unknown, potentially confounding age-related changes in expanded clonotypes. The long-lived group showed more naive CD4+ T cells, fewer expanded clones and increased TCR diversity than the aged group, suggesting age selection. Because profiling used bulk unsorted PBMCs, naive and antigen-experienced compartments could not be compared conclusively. Observed TCR beta diversity correlated strongly with the percentage of naive T cells measured by flow cytometry. Estimates of total diversity based on one million sequenced T cells were regarded as lower bounds and as underestimates. Observed TCR beta diversity per million T cells fell roughly linearly with age, and a significant reduction was already apparent by age about 38.

The same data also contributed to another study, on T cells of mothers and their children. That second report states: Donors were nine systemically healthy Caucasian individuals: three mothers and their six children. cDNA synthesis consumed the entire amount of extracted RNA, loaded at approximately 1.6 ug RNA in each 15 ul reaction. In the second PCR, the M1S primer added sample barcodes and 2-4 random nucleotides. More than 8.5 million TCR beta CDR3 reads were obtained from each mother, and some 3.3 million reads were obtained from each child. Thymic selection shapes the output of TCR recombination in a similar way in related and unrelated pairs, and inherited differences have a minor effect. Normalized repertoire overlap was always found to be slightly, but never significantly, higher in related mother-child pairs than in unrelated mother-child pairs. No persistent microchimeric T cell clones were detected, at a sensitivity of roughly 99 clones per million clonotypes. Deep NGS was used in the study to compare the TCR beta repertoires of mothers and children and to look for features that separate related mother-child pairs from unrelated individuals. On average, the children were roughly 12 +/- 4 years old, while the mothers were approximately 40 +/- 4 years old. Libraries were sequenced on Illumina HiSeq 2000 with 100+100 nt paired-end reads after adapter ligation with NEBNext reagents. Mother and child libraries were prepared a month apart and sequenced in separate runs to prevent cross-contamination. For each donor, between about 450,000 and 2,300,000 distinct TCR beta clonotypes were identified. Naive TCR beta clonotypes were estimated from low-frequency clonotypes matched to each donor's FACS-determined naive share, without sorting.

The specimen was blood. The V and J segments used are TRBV6-5 and TRBJ1-2, with no confident D gene call. The receptor was derived from a boy younger than 18 in good health. The base sequence is TGTGCCAGCAGTTCGAAGAGAATTGGCTACACCTTC. It codes for CASSSKRIGYTF.